These T cell receptor beta chains were read from a single sample in a study of shared T cell receptors in the human thymus. Sequencing was performed with immunoSEQ multiplex PCR; in TCRdb, only in-frame clones are kept and a portion is missing. The repertoire holds some 660,000 clones, with approximately 89% as singletons. These data also featured in a second study, about human thymus T cells.

Sequenced: thymocytes. The receptors originated from a boy younger than two with a congenital heart defect. Both conserved end residues are part of each CDR3. A D gene is named only where the DNA matches it firmly. Expanded clones get a size class; other rows say once, few or many, or leave the size out.

D	V	J	size	DNA	CDR3
-	TRBV4-1	TRBJ1-1	-	TGCGCCAGCAGCCTCCGGAACAATTTCGGACGGGGGAACACTGAAGCTTTCTTT	CASSLRNNFGRGNTEAFF
TRBD2	TRBV30	TRBJ2-3	-	TGTGCCTGGAGTGTAAGGACCAGCGGGAGGGCCAAGGCCCCGCAGTATTTT	CAWSVRTSGRAKAPQYF
-	TRBV13	TRBJ2-1	-	TGTGCCAGCAGCTTGAGCTACTACCCCAATGAGCAGTTCTTC	CASSLSYYPNEQFF
-	TRBV27	TRBJ1-5	-	TGTGCCAGCAGTTTAAACCTAGCCCGGGGACAGCCCCAGCATTTT	CASSLNLARGQPQHF
-	TRBV19	TRBJ2-1	few	TGTGCCAGTAGTATCCGCTTGAGGTATGAGCAGTTCTTC	CASSIRLRYEQFF
-	TRBV14	TRBJ2-1	-	TGTGCCAGCAGCCAAGACAGGTGGCTGAAACCCCGCTCCTACAATGAGCAGTTCTTC	CASSQDRWLKPRSYNEQFF
-	TRBV12-5	TRBJ2-7	-	TGTGCTAGTGGTTTAGGGGATCGGTACGAGCAGTACTTC	CASGLGDRYEQYF
TRBD2	TRBV4-1	TRBJ2-1	-	TGCGCCAGCAGCCAAAACCCCCATAGCGGGATTGGCAATGAGCAGTTCTTC	CASSQNPHSGIGNEQFF
-	TRBV29-1	TRBJ1-4	-	TGCAGCGTCGAGACAGGCACGACTTTCGGTAATGAAAAACTGTTTTTT	CSVETGTTFGNEKLFF
TRBD2	TRBV4-1	TRBJ2-7	-	TGCGCCAGCAGCCTGCTAGCGGGAGGGGATAAAGAGCAGTACTTC	CASSLLAGGDKEQYF
-	TRBV28	TRBJ2-1	once	TGTGCCAGCAGTTTTGGACTGAGCTCCTACAATGAGCAGTTCTTC	CASSFGLSSYNEQFF
TRBD2	TRBV11-2	TRBJ2-7	-	TGTGCCAGCAGCTTATTGCCCCTAGCGGGGGACACCTACGAGCAGTACTTC	CASSLLPLAGDTYEQYF
TRBD1	TRBV7-2	TRBJ1-2	-	TGTGCCAGCAGCTCGCCCGGGACAGGGCTTAACTATGGCTACACCTTC	CASSSPGTGLNYGYTF
-	TRBV30	TRBJ1-4	-	TGTGCCTGGGGGGATGAGGACAGCGTAACTAATGAAAAACTGTTTTTT	CAWGDEDSVTNEKLFF
-	TRBV27	TRBJ2-4	-	TGTGCCAGCAGTTTGTCCCTTTCTCCCAAAAACATTCAGTACTTC	CASSLSLSPKNIQYF
TRBD2	TRBV14	TRBJ2-7	-	TGTGCCAGCAGCCAAGTGACGGGACTACCCTACGAGCAGTACTTC	CASSQVTGLPYEQYF
-	TRBV7-8	TRBJ1-3	-	TGTGCCAGCAGCTTAGCGGACAGAGGAAACACCATATATTTT	CASSLADRGNTIYF
-	TRBV9	TRBJ2-5	-	TGTGCCAGCAGCCCCCTTTCCGGGGAGACCCAGTACTTC	CASSPLSGETQYF
TRBD1	TRBV12-5	TRBJ1-1	-	TGTGCTAGTGGTTCCCCTCCTCAGGGGGCGGACACTGAAGCTTTCTTT	CASGSPPQGADTEAFF
-	TRBV18	TRBJ1-1	-	TGTGCCAGCTCACAGGACAGAAACACTGAAGCTTTCTTT	CASSQDRNTEAFF
TRBD2	TRBV25-1	TRBJ2-7	-	TGTGCCAGCAGTGAGACTAGCGGGAGTACATACGAGCAGTACTTC	CASSETSGSTYEQYF
-	TRBV27	TRBJ1-4	-	TGTGCCAGCAAGGCATGGGCAGGGCGAGGCGAAAAACTGTTTTTT	CASKAWAGRGEKLFF
-	TRBV5-5	TRBJ1-2	-	TGTGCCAGCAGACCAGGAGGGGATGACTATGGCTACACCTTC	CASRPGGDDYGYTF
TRBD1	TRBV14	TRBJ1-3	few	TGTGCCAGCAGCGGGAAGGGGGCAGCTGGAAACACCATATATTTT	CASSGKGAAGNTIYF
TRBD1	TRBV18	TRBJ2-2	once	TGTGCCAGCTCACCACCGGGACAGCATAACACCGGGGAGCTGTTTTTT	CASSPPGQHNTGELFF
TRBD1	TRBV4-1	TRBJ1-6	-	TGCGCCAGCAGCCAAGAGGGACAGTCATATTCACCCCTCCACTTT	CASSQEGQSYSPLHF
-	TRBV6-5	TRBJ1-1	-	TGTGCCAGCAGACAGCAAACTGAAGCTTTCTTT	CASRQQTEAFF
-	TRBV2	TRBJ2-7	-	TGTGCCACCGCGACACACCAATACTACGAGCAGTACTTC	CATATHQYYEQYF
TRBD2	TRBV12-5	TRBJ2-1	-	TGTGCTAGTGGTTTGGTTGGGACTAGCGGGAGGGCCTTGAGCTACAATGAGCAGTTCTTC	CASGLVGTSGRALSYNEQFF
-	TRBV5-1	TRBJ1-2	-	TGCGCCAGCAGCTTGGGGGGAGAGGCCTATGGCTACACCTTC	CASSLGGEAYGYTF
TRBD2	TRBV5-1	TRBJ2-2	-	TGCGCCAGCAGCTTTCATAGCGGGAGACGTGACACCGGGGAGCTGTTTTTT	CASSFHSGRRDTGELFF
-	TRBV5-8	TRBJ2-7	-	TGTGCCAGCGGGCTCGGATCGACGTACGAGCAGTACTTC	CASGLGSTYEQYF
-	TRBV2	TRBJ2-7	once	TGTGCCAGCAGAGGAAACTACTACGAGCAGTACTTC	CASRGNYYEQYF
-	TRBV7-8	TRBJ2-5	-	TGTGCCAGCAGCTTACACGGCCAAGAGACCCAGTACTTC	CASSLHGQETQYF
-	TRBV5-1	TRBJ2-3	-	TGCGCCAGCAGCTCAACAGCCCCAGATACGCAGTATTTT	CASSSTAPDTQYF
TRBD1	TRBV11-2	TRBJ1-1	-	TGTGCCAGCAGCTCCGAAGCGACAGGGGAGAACACTGAAGCTTTCTTT	CASSSEATGENTEAFF
-	TRBV4-3	TRBJ2-7	-	TGCGCCAGCAGCCAAGAAACGCTACCCGTATCTGCCGGGAGTGAACCCCGCCGCGAGCAGTACTTC	CASSQETLPVSAGSEPRREQYF
-	TRBV14	TRBJ1-1	-	TGTGCCAGCAGCCTAGAACCGGGATCGGACACTGAAGCTTTCTTT	CASSLEPGSDTEAFF
-	TRBV14	TRBJ2-7	-	TGTGCCAGCAGCCTCGCGCGGATCAACGAGCAGTACTTC	CASSLARINEQYF